These 23 T cell receptor beta chains were all obtained from the same sample, sequenced in a study of T-cell reconstitution after alpha-beta-depleted transplantation in children. The library targeted TCRbeta and was prepared with unique molecular identifiers. From the PCR reads, TCRdb called clonotypes with MiXCR, one entry per CDR3 protein. The sample contains about 980,000 distinct CDR3 sequences, 25% to 30% of which appear only once. Specimen: PBMCs, mostly from graft donor cells, collected 360 days after TCRalphabeta/CD19-depleted stem cell transplant. These receptors came from a boy younger than two who had a stem cell transplant for SCID, so the T cells may come from the graft donor.

J is TRBJ1-2 and V is TRBV7-9, with TRBD1 as a possible D gene (6 bases). From germline, CDR1 is SEHNR and CDR2 FQNEAQ (reference sequence). The V and J ends lost 5 bases and 5 bases respectively, with 18 bases between them. This CDR3 contains 15 residues. This CDR3 reads CASSPTGLGAYGYTF. CDR3 nucleotide sequence: TGTGCCAGCAGCCCGACCGGACTGGGGGCTTATGGCTACACCTTC. The full variable domain, rest sourced from reference TRBV7-9 and TRBJ1-2, is DTGVSQNPRHKITKRGQNVTFRCDPISEHNRLYWYRQTLGQGPEFLTYFQNEAQLEKSRLLSDRFSAERPKGSFSTLEIQRTEQGDSAMYLCASSPTGLGAYGYTFGSGTRLTVV.

In this sample, this clonotype turned up many times. The chain joins TRBV7-8 to TRBJ1-2, with D perhaps matching TRBD1 (5 bases). V was trimmed by 0 bases and J by 4 bases, leaving 6 bases between them. Germline values: CDR1 SGHVS, CDR2 FQNEAQ. The CDR3 loop spans 13 amino acids. The CDR3 sequence: CASSLARAYGYTF. Written as DNA, the CDR3 is TGTGCCAGCAGCTTAGCCAGGGCCTATGGCTACACCTTC.

The table lists this clonotype with many counts. V and J are TRBV7-2 and TRBJ2-1; D uncertain. Trimming removed 1 base from V and 3 bases from J, with 7 bases in between. This CDR3 is 14 amino acids long. CDR1 is SGHTA, CDR2 FQGNSA, per germline. This CDR3 is CASSLGRLYNEQFF. CDR3 DNA sequence: TGTGCCAGCAGCTTAGGACGCCTCTACAATGAGCAGTTCTTC.

This clonotype was observed a few times. CDR3 coding DNA: TGTGCCAGCAGATCCTTCCTAGGAACAGATACGCAGTATTTT. Protein product: CASRSFLGTDTQYF. This chain links TRBV12-3 or TRBV12-4 with TRBJ2-3; D remains ambiguous. CDR3 size: 14 residues. V was clipped by 6 bases and J by 3 bases, with 13 bases between them.

V and J are TRBV20-1 and TRBJ2-1; 12 positions match TRBD2. Germline trimming cut 6 bases from V and 7 bases from J; bases unmatched to any gene: 7. Germline V gives CDR1 DFQATT, CDR2 SNEGSKA (reference sequence). CDR3 length: 14 residues. Here the CDR3 DNA reads TGCAGTGCGCGGACTAGCGGGGTTTTTAATGAGCAGTTCTTC. It encodes CSARTSGVFNEQFF.

This clonotype was counted a few times. The chain links TRBV5-6 to TRBJ2-3; D gene unclear. This CDR3 is built from 11 residues. Trimming cost V 7 bases and J 5 bases, with 8 bases left between them. Germline CDR1 reads SGHDT; CDR2 reads YYEEEE. Here the CDR3 reads CASVWGDTQYF. The CDR3 DNA reads TGTGCCAGCGTTTGGGGAGATACGCAGTATTTT.

The chain carries TRBV24-1 and TRBJ2-1; D perhaps matches TRBD1 (6 bases). The germline gives CDR1 KGHDR, CDR2 SFDVKD. The CDR3 totals 15 residues. V gave up 9 bases and J gave up 3 bases, with 17 bases separating them. The CDR3 reads CATYGYGTSYNEQFF. DNA for the CDR3: TGTGCCACCTACGGTTACGGGACAAGCTACAATGAGCAGTTCTTC.

This chain uses TRBV15 with TRBJ2-5, with D unclear. Trimming cost V 1 base and J 4 bases, with 13 bases left between them. The germline gives CDR1 LNHNV, CDR2 YYDKDF (reference sequence). The CDR3 runs to 15 residues. The CDR3 nucleotides read TGTGCCACCAGCAGAGCCCAGCGATACGGAGAGACCCAGTACTTC. It codes for CATSRAQRYGETQYF. The variable domain in full, completed from reference TRBV15 and TRBJ2-5, reads DAMVIQNPRYQVTQFGKPVTLSCSQTLNHNVMYWYQQKSSQAPKLLFHYYDKDFNNEADTPDNFQSRRPNTSFCFLDIRSPGLGDTAMYLCATSRAQRYGETQYFGPGTRLLVL.

This chain uses TRBV11-2 with TRBJ2-3, with 7 bases lining up with TRBD2. The CDR3 totals 18 residues. Germline V CDR1 and CDR2: SGHAT, FQNNGV. The V gene end was trimmed by 5 bases and the J gene end by 1 base; junction bases not matched to a gene: 15. CDR3 protein: CASSPGTIFSSRTDTQYF. As DNA, the CDR3 is TGTGCCAGCAGCCCCGGGACTATTTTCTCTTCCCGCACAGATACGCAGTATTTT.

The rearrangement joins TRBV6-2 or TRBV6-3 to TRBJ2-5; D gene ambiguous. Per germline, CDR1 MNHEY and CDR2 SVGEGT. V was cut by 2 bases and J by 7 bases, with 11 bases left in between. The CDR3 has 13 amino acids. The CDR3 is CASSYRLSGTQYF. DNA for the CDR3: TGTGCCAGCAGTTACAGATTGAGTGGGACCCAGTACTTC.

The V gene is TRBV20-1, the J gene TRBJ1-5, with TRBD1 matching 7 bases. Germline V gene lookup returns CDR1 DFQATT and CDR2 SNEGSKA (reference sequence). The CDR3 is 15 amino acids. The V gene end was trimmed by 3 bases and the J gene end by 2 bases; junction bases not matched to a gene: 7. CDR3 loop: CSARPRGRGNQPQHF. CDR3 DNA: TGCAGTGCTAGGCCTAGGGGGCGGGGCAATCAGCCCCAGCATTTT.

In its sample, this clonotype was seen once. V usage is TRBV6-1 and J usage is TRBJ1-4; D is unresolved. V was shortened by 6 bases and J by 5 bases, with 10 bases between the two germline ends. Germline CDR1 is MNHNS and CDR2 is SASEGT. CDR3 length: 13 residues. Here the CDR3 DNA reads TGTGCCAGCAGCCGGCAGACAAATGAAAAACTGTTTTTT. It encodes CASSRQTNEKLFF.

At least ten counts were recorded for this clonotype. The chain is built from TRBV27 and TRBJ2-1; D not resolved. Deletions cut 4 bases from V and 8 bases from J, with 9 bases between. This CDR3 contains 12 residues. CDR1 is MNHEY, CDR2 SMNVEV, per germline (reference sequence). CDR3 residues: CASSSGWHEQFF. DNA of the CDR3: TGTGCCAGCAGTTCTGGGTGGCATGAGCAGTTCTTC.

The chain carries TRBV18 and TRBJ2-1, with 14 positions matching TRBD2. J lost 0 bases, V lost 9 bases, and 10 bases had no gene match. The CDR3 is made up of 18 amino acids. Per germline, CDR1 KGHSH and CDR2 LQKENI. The CDR3 region has the DNA TGTGCCAGTGGGAGGACTAGCGGGGGGTCAAGCTCCTACAATGAGCAGTTCTTC. Translating gives CASGRTSGGSSSYNEQFF.

J is TRBJ2-1 and V is TRBV7-8; weak D call: TRBD1 (6 bases). This CDR3 is built from 16 residues. Germline V gives CDR1 SGHVS, CDR2 FQNEAQ. V lost 4 bases and J lost 6, with 19 bases in between. The CDR3: CASSWTDSQTVNEQFF. The CDR3 DNA sequence: TGTGCCAGCAGCTGGACGGACAGCCAGACGGTCAATGAGCAGTTCTTC.

This rearrangement joins TRBV20-1 to TRBJ1-1, with D perhaps TRBD1 (6 bases). Trimming cost V 2 bases and J 6 bases, with 19 bases left between them. Germline V gene sequence: CDR1 DFQATT, CDR2 SNEGSKA (reference sequence). The CDR3 length is 15 residues. The CDR3 sequence is CSARYPAGAYAEAFF. CDR3 DNA sequence: TGCAGTGCTAGATATCCGGCGGGGGCATATGCTGAAGCTTTCTTT.

This clonotype was picked up a small number of times. This rearrangement joins TRBV7-8 to TRBJ2-7, with D possibly called TRBD1 or TRBD2 (6 bases each). Per germline, CDR1 SGHVS and CDR2 FQNEAQ. The CDR3 covers 16 residues. V lost 0 bases to trimming and J lost 5 bases, with 17 bases between them. The CDR3 DNA reads as TGTGCCAGCAGCTTAGCCCCGACAGGAGGGTCGGACGAGCAGTACTTC. Protein sequence: CASSLAPTGGSDEQYF. Based on the CDR3 plus reference TRBV7-8 and TRBJ2-7, the full variable domain is GAGVSQSPRYKVAKRGQDVALRCDPISGHVSLFWYQQALGQGPEFLTYFQNEAQLDKSGLPSDRFFAERPEGSVSTLKIQRTQQEDSAVYLCASSLAPTGGSDEQYFGPGTRLTVT.

The chain recombines TRBV12-3 or TRBV12-4 with TRBJ1-2, with D possibly matching TRBD1 (6 bases). V shed 3 bases and J shed 4 bases, with 12 bases lying between them. This CDR3 comprises 14 residues. The CDR3 nucleotides are TGTGCCAGCAGTTTGTCGGGCAGGGGCTATGGCTACACCTTC. Protein sequence: CASSLSGRGYGYTF.

The chain links TRBV14 to TRBJ2-5; TRBD2 is a possible D gene (7 bases). The length of the CDR3 is 19 residues. V was clipped by 0 bases and J by 2 bases, with 22 bases between them. Germline-derived CDR1 and CDR2 are SGHDN and FVKESK. Written as DNA, the CDR3 is TGTGCCAGCAGCCAAGATCTAGAGGCGGGGGCCTTTTCTCAAGAGACCCAGTACTTC. Translation: CASSQDLEAGAFSQETQYF.

Regarding this clonotype: At one end the junction does not follow the germline gene, possibly because of a read error. The rearrangement joins TRBV20-1 to TRBJ2-1, with D perhaps matching TRBD1 or TRBD2 (5 bases each). The V gene's germline CDR1 is DFQATT and CDR2 SNEGSKA (reference sequence). This CDR3 comprises 10 residues. The CDR3 protein is CSALGLGTIF. In DNA, the CDR3 is TGCAGTGCCCTGGGGCTGGGGACGATCTTC.

The rearrangement joins TRBV4-3 to TRBJ2-5; 11 bases line up with TRBD2. Trimming took 4 bases from V and 0 from J; bases not matched to a gene: 4. Per germline, CDR1 LGHNA and CDR2 YSLEER. CDR3 length: 16 residues. The CDR3 nucleotides are TGCGCCAGCAGCCCCAGACTAGCGGGGTACCAAGAGACCCAGTACTTC. As protein: CASSPRLAGYQETQYF.

This rearrangement joins TRBV28 to TRBJ2-3; D remains ambiguous. V was cut by 7 bases and J by 3 bases, with 17 bases left in between. The CDR3 has 15 residues. Germline-derived CDR1 and CDR2 are MDHEN and SYDVKM. In DNA form, the CDR3 reads TGTGCCAGCACCCCCCTTGGCAGTCAAACAGATACGCAGTATTTT. This translates into CASTPLGSQTDTQYF.

This clonotype was observed a few times. The CDR3 DNA reads TGTGCCAGCAGCTTAGTCACCCGAAACATGAACACTGAAGCTTTCTTT. Translated: CASSLVTRNMNTEAFF. J is TRBJ1-1 and V is TRBV7-6, with D unresolved. Trimming removed 1 base at V and 0 bases at J, with 12 bases between. Germline CDR1 is SGHVS and CDR2 is FNYEAQ. CDR3 length equals 16 residues.